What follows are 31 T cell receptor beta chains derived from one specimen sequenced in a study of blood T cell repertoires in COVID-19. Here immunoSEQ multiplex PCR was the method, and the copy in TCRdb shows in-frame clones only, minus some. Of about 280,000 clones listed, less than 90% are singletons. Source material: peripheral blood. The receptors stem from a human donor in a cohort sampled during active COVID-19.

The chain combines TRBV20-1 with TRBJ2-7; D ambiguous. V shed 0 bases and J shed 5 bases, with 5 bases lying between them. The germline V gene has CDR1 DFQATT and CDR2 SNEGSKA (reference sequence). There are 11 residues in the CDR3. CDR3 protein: CSARDLHEQYF. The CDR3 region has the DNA TGCAGTGCTAGAGATCTTCACGAGCAGTACTTC.

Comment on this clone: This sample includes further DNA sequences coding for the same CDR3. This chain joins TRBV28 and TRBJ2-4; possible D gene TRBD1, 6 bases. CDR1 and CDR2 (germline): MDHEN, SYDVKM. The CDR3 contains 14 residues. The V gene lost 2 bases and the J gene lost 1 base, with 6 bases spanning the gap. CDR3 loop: CASSLRGAKNIQYF. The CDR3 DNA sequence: TGTGCCAGCAGTTTAAGGGGGGCCAAAAACATTCAGTACTTC.

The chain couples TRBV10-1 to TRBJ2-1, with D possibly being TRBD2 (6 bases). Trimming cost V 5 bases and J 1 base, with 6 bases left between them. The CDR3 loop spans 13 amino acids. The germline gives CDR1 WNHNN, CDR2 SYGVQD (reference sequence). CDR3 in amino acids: CASSSGSYNEQFF. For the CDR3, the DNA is TGCGCCAGCAGTAGCGGGTCCTACAATGAGCAGTTCTTC.

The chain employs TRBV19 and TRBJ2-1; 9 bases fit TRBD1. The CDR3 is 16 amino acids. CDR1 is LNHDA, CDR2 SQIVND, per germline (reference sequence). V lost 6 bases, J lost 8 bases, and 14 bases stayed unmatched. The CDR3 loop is CASSSLGTGSKDEQFF. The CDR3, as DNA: TGTGCCAGTAGCTCCCTGGGGACAGGGTCGAAGGATGAGCAGTTCTTC. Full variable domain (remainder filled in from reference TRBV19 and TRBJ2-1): DGGITQSPKYLFRKEGQNVTLSCEQNLNHDAMYWYRQDPGQGLRLIYYSQIVNDFQKGDIAEGYSVSREKKESFPLTVTSAQKNPTAFYLCASSSLGTGSKDEQFFGPGTRLTVL.

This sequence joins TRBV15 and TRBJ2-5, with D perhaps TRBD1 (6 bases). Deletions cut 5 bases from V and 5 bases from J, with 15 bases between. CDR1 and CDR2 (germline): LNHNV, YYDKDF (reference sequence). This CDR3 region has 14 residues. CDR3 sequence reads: CATSSTTGRETQYF. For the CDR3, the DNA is TGTGCCACCAGCTCCACGACAGGCAGGGAGACCCAGTACTTC.

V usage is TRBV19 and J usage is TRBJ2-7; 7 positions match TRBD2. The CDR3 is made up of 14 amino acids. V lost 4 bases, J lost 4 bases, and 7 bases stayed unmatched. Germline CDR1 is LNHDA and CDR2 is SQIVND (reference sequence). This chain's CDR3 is CASSKATSSYEQYF. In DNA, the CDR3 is TGTGCCAGTAGTAAAGCGACTAGCAGTTACGAGCAGTACTTC.

DNA of the CDR3: TGTGCCAGCAGTCCATCCGGGAGCTACAATGAGCAGTTCTTC. It translates to CASSPSGSYNEQFF. The rearrangement links TRBV6-5 to TRBJ2-1; the D gene is possibly TRBD2 (6 bases). The length of the CDR3 is 14 residues. Germline V gene sequence: CDR1 MNHEY, CDR2 SVGAGI. Trimming removed 5 bases from V and 3 bases from J, with 11 bases in between.

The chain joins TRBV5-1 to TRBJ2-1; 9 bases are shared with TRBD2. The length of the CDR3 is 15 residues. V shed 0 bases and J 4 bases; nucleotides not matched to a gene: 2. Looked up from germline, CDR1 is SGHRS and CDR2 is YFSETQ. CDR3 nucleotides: TGCGCCAGCAGCTTGGGACTAGCGGCGTACAATGAGCAGTTCTTC. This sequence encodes CASSLGLAAYNEQFF. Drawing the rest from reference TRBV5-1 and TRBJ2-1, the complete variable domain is KAGVTQTPRYLIKTRGQQVTLSCSPISGHRSVSWYQQTPGQGLQFLFEYFSETQRNKGNFPGRFSGRQFSNSRSEMNVSTLELGDSALYLCASSLGLAAYNEQFFGPGTRLTVL.

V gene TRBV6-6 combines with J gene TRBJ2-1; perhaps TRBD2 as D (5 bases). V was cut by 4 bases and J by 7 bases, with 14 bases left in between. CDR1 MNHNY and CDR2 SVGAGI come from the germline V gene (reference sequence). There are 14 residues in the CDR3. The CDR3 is CASSSGVRVNEQFF. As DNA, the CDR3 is TGTGCCAGCAGTTCCGGGGTTAGGGTTAATGAGCAGTTCTTC.

CDR3 sequence: CASSYSTITTGVTDTQYF. The DNA of the CDR3 is TGTGCCAGCAGTTACTCGACGATTACTACAGGAGTCACAGATACGCAGTATTTT. The rearrangement uses TRBV6-2 or TRBV6-3 and TRBJ2-3; weak D call: TRBD1 (5 bases). V was cut by 0 bases and J by 2 bases, with 18 bases left in between. This CDR3 region has 18 residues. The germline gives CDR1 MNHEY, CDR2 SVGEGT.

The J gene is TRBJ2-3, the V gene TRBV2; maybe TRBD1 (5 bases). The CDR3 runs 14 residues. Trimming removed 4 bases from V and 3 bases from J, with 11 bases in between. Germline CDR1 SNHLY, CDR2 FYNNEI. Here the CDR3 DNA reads TGTGCCAGCAGTGCCAGGGCCCAAACAGATACGCAGTATTTT. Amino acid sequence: CASSARAQTDTQYF.

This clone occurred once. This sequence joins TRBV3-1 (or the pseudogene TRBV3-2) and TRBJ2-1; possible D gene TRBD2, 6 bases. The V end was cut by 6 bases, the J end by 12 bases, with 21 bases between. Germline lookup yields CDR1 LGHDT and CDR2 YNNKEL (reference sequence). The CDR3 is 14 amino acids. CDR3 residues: CASRESGTQEGQFF. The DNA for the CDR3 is TGTGCCAGCAGGGAGTCCGGGACTCAGGAGGGGCAGTTCTTC.

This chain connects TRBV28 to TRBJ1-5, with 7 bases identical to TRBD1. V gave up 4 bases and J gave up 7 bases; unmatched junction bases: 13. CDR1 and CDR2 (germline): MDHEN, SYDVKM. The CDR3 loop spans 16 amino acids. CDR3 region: CASSSTGSRIRQPQHF. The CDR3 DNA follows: TGTGCCAGCAGTTCGACAGGGAGTCGAATCAGGCAGCCCCAGCATTTT.

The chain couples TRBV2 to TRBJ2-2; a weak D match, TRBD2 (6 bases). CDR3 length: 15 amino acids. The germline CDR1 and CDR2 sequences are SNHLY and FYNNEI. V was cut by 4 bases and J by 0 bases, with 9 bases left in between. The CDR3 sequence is CASSVADSNTGELFF. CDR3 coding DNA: TGTGCCAGCAGTGTAGCGGACTCGAACACCGGGGAGCTGTTTTTT.

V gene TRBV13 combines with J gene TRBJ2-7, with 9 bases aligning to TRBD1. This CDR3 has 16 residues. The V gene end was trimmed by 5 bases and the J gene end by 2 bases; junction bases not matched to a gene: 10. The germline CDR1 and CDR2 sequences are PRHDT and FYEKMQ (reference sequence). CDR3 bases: TGTGCCAGCAGCCGACGCACGACAGGGGGGCCCTACGAGCAGTACTTC. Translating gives CASSRRTTGGPYEQYF.

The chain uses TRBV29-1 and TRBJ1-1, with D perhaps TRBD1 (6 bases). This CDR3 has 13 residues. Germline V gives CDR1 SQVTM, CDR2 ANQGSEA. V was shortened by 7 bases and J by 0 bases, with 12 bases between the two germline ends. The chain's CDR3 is CSATGQLNTEAFF. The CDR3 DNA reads TGCAGCGCAACAGGACAGTTGAACACTGAAGCTTTCTTT.

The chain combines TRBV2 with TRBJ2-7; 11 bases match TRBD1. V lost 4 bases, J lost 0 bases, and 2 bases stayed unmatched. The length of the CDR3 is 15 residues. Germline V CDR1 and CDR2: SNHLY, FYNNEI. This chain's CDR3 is CASSVGTGGSYEQYF. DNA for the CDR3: TGTGCCAGCAGTGTGGGGACAGGGGGCTCCTACGAGCAGTACTTC.

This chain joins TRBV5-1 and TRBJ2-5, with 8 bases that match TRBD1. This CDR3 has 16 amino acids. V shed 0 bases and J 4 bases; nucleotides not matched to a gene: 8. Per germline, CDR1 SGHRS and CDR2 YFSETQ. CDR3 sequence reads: CASSLAPGGYGETQYF. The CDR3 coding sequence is TGCGCCAGCAGCTTGGCCCCAGGGGGCTATGGAGAGACCCAGTACTTC.

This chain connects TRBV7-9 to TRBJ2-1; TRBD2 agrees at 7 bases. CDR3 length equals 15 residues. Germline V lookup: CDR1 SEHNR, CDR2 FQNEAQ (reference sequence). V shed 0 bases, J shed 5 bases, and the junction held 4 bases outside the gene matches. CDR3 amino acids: CASSLAGGGNNEQFF. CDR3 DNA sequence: TGTGCCAGCAGCTTAGCGGGCGGGGGTAACAATGAGCAGTTCTTC.

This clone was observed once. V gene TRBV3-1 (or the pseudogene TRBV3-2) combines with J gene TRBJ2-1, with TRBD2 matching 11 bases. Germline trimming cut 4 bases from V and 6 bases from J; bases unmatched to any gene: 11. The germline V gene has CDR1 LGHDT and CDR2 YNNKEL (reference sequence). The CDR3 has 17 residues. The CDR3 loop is CASSPTPSSGRVNEQFF. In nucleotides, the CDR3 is TGTGCCAGCAGCCCTACCCCTAGTAGCGGGAGGGTCAATGAGCAGTTCTTC.

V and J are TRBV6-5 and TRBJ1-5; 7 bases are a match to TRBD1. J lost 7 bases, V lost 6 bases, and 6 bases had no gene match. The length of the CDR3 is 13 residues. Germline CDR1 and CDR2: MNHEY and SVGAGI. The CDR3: CASRKGARQPQHF. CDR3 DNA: TGTGCCAGCAGGAAGGGGGCCAGGCAGCCCCAGCATTTT.

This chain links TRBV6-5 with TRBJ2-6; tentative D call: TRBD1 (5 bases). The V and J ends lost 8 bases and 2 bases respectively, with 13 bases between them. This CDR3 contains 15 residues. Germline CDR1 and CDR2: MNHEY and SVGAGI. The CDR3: CASSRQPTGANVLTF. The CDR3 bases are TGTGCCAGCTCGAGACAGCCTACTGGGGCCAACGTCCTGACTTTC.

The CDR3 loop is CSVGWDSGPYEQYF. The CDR3 DNA follows: TGCAGCGTTGGTTGGGATAGCGGACCCTACGAGCAGTACTTC. The genes are TRBV29-1 and TRBJ2-7; tentative D call: TRBD2 (6 bases). The CDR3 contains 14 residues. Germline CDR1 and CDR2: SQVTM and ANQGSEA. Trimming stripped 4 bases from V and 2 bases from J, with 15 bases between.

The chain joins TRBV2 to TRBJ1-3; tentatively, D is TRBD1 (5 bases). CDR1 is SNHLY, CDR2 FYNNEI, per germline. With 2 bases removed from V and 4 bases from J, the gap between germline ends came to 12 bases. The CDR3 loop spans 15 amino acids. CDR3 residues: CASSEYGGSGNTIYF. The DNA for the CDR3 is TGTGCCAGCAGTGAATATGGGGGGAGCGGAAACACCATATATTTT.

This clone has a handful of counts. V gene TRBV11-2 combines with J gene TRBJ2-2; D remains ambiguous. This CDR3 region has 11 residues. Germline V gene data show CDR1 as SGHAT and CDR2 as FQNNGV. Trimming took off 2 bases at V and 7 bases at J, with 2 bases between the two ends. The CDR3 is CASSLHGELFF. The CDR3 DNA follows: TGTGCCAGCAGCTTACACGGGGAGCTGTTTTTT.

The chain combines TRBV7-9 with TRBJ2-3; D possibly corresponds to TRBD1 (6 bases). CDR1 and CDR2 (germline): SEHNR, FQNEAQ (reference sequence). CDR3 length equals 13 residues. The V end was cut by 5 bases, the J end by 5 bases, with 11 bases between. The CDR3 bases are TGTGCCAGCAGCATCCAACAGGGAGATACGCAGTATTTT. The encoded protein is CASSIQQGDTQYF.

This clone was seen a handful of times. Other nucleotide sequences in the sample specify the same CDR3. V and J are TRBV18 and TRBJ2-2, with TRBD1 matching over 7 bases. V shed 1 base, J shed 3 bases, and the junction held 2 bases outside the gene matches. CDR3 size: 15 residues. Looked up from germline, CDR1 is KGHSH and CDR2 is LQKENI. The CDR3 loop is CASSPRQGDTGELFF. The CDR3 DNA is TGTGCCAGCTCACCACGGCAGGGGGACACCGGGGAGCTGTTTTTT.

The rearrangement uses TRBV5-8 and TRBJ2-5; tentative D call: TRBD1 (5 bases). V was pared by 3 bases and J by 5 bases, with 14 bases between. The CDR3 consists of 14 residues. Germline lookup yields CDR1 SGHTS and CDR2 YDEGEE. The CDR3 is CASSSIDSPETQYF. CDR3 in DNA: TGTGCCAGCAGCTCTATCGACAGCCCTGAGACCCAGTACTTC.

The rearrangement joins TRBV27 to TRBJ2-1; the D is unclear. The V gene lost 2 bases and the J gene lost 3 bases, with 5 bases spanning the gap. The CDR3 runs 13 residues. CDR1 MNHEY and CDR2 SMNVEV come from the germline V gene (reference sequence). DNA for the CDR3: TGTGCCAGCAGTTTACGTATCTACAATGAGCAGTTCTTC. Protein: CASSLRIYNEQFF.

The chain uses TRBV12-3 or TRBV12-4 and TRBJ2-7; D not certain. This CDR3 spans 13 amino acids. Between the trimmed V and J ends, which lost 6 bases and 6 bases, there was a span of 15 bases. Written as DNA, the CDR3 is TGTGCCAGCAGCCTAGTCCCGTGGAGCGAGCAGTACTTC. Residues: CASSLVPWSEQYF.

CDR3 in DNA: TGTGCCAGCAGCTTAGGACTAGCGGGTTTTAGTGAGCAGTTCTTC. It is translated as CASSLGLAGFSEQFF. The chain carries TRBV7-9 and TRBJ2-1; 10 positions agree with TRBD2. CDR1 is SEHNR, CDR2 FQNEAQ, per germline (reference sequence). There are 15 residues in the CDR3. The J segment lost 9 bases and the V segment lost 1 base, leaving 6 bases of the junction unmatched. Full variable domain (missing parts from reference TRBV7-9 and TRBJ2-1): DTGVSQNPRHKITKRGQNVTFRCDPISEHNRLYWYRQTLGQGPEFLTYFQNEAQLEKSRLLSDRFSAERPKGSFSTLEIQRTEQGDSAMYLCASSLGLAGFSEQFFGPGTRLTVL.